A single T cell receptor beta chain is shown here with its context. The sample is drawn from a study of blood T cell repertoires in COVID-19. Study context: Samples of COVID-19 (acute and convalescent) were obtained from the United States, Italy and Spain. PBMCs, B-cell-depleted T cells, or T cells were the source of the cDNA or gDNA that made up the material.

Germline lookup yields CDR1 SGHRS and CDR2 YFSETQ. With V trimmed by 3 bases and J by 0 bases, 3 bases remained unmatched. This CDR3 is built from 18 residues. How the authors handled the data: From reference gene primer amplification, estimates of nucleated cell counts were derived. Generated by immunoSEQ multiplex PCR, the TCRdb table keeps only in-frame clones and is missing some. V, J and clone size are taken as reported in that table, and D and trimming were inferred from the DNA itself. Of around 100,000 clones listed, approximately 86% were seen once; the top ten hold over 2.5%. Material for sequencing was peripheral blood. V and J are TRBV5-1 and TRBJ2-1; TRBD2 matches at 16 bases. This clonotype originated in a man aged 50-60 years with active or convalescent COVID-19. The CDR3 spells CASSWGLAGGISYNEQFF. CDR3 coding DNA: TGCGCCAGCAGCTGGGGACTAGCGGGGGGGATCTCCTACAATGAGCAGTTCTTC. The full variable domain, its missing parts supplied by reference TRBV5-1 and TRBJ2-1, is KAGVTQTPRYLIKTRGQQVTLSCSPISGHRSVSWYQQTPGQGLQFLFEYFSETQRNKGNFPGRFSGRQFSNSRSEMNVSTLELGDSALYLCASSWGLAGGISYNEQFFGPGTRLTVL.